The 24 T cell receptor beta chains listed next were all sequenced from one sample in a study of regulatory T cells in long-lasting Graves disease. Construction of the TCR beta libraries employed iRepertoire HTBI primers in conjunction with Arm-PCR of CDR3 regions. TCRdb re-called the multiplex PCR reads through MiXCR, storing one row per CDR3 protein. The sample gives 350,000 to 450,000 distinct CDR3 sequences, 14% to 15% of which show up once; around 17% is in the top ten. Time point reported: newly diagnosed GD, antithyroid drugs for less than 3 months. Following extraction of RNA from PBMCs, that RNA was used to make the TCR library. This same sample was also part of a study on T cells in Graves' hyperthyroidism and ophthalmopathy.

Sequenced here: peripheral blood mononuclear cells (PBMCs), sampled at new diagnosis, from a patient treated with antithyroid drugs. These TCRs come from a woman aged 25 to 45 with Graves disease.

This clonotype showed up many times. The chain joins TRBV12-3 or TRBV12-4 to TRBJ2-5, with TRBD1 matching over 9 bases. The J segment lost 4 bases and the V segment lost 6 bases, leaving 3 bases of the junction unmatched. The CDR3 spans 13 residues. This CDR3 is CASSLGQGETQYF. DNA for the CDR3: TGTGCCAGCAGCTTGGGACAGGGAGAGACCCAGTACTTC.

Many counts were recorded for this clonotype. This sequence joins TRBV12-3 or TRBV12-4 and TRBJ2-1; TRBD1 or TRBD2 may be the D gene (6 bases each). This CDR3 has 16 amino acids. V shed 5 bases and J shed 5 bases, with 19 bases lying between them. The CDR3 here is CASSPPRGGLNNEQFF. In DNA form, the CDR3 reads TGTGCCAGCAGTCCCCCTAGAGGGGGGCTGAACAATGAGCAGTTCTTC.

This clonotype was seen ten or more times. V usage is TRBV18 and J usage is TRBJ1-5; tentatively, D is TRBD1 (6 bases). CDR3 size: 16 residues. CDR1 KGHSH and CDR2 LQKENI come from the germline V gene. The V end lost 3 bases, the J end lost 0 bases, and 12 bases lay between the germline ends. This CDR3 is CASSPTDRSSNQPQHF. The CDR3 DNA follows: TGTGCCAGCTCACCTACAGACAGGAGTAGCAATCAGCCCCAGCATTTT.

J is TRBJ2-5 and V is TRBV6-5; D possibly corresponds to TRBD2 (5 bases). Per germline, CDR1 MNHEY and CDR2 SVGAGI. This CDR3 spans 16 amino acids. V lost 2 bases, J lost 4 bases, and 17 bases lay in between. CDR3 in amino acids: CASSYPRGPVPETQYF. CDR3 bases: TGTGCCAGCAGTTACCCGAGAGGGCCGGTTCCAGAGACCCAGTACTTC.

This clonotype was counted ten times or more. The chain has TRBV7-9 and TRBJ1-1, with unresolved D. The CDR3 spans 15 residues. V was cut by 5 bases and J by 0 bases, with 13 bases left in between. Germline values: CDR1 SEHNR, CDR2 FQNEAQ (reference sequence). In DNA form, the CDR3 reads TGTGCCAGCAGCGGAGAGGGAAAATTGAACACTGAAGCTTTCTTT. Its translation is CASSGEGKLNTEAFF.

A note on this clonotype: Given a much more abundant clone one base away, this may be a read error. DNA for the CDR3: TGTGCCAGCAGCCAACATCTGGGGGTCTACAATGAGCAGTTCTTC. It is translated as CASSQHLGVYNEQFF. The V and J genes are TRBV3-1 and TRBJ2-1; perhaps D is TRBD1 or TRBD2 (5 bases each). Germline loops: CDR1 LGHDT, CDR2 YNNKEL (reference sequence). This CDR3 comprises 15 residues. V was cut by 2 bases and J by 3 bases, with 11 bases left in between.

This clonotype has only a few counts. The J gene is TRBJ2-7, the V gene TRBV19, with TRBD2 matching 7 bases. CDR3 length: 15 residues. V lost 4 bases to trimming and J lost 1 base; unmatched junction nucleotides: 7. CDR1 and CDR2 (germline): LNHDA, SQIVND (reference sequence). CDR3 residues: CASSTSSGNSYEQYF. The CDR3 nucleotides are TGTGCCAGTAGTACCTCTAGCGGCAATTCCTACGAGCAGTACTTC.

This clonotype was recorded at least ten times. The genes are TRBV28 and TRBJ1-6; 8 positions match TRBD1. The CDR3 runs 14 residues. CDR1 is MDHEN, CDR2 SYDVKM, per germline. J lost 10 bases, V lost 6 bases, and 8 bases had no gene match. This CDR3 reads CASSSSTGGSPLHF. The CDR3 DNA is TGTGCCAGCAGCTCCTCCACAGGGGGGTCACCCCTCCACTTT.

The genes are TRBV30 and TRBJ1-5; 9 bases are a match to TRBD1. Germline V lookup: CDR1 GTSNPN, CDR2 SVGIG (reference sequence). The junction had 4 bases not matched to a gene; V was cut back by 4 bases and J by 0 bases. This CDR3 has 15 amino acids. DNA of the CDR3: TGTGCCTGGACGGACAGGGGCGTTAGCAATCAGCCCCAGCATTTT. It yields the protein CAWTDRGVSNQPQHF.

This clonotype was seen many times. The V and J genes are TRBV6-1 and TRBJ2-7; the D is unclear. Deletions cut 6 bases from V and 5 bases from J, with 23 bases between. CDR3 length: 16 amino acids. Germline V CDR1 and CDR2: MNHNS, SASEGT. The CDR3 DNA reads TGTGCCAGCAGCCAACTATTAGGAAGGGTCGGAGACGAGCAGTACTTC. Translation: CASSQLLGRVGDEQYF.

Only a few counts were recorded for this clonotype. For the CDR3, the DNA is TGTGCCAGCCGGTTGGGCATACCGGGGGGAGGGGTCCTGACTTTC. This encodes CASRLGIPGGGVLTF. The chain recombines TRBV28 with TRBJ2-6; 7 positions agree with TRBD2. V gave up 8 bases and J gave up 13 bases; unmatched junction bases: 17. Germline lookup yields CDR1 MDHEN and CDR2 SYDVKM. This CDR3 has 15 amino acids.

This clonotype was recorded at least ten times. CDR3 in amino acids: CSARGPRDEQFF. DNA of the CDR3: TGCAGTGCTAGAGGACCCCGGGATGAGCAGTTCTTC. The V call is TRBV20-1, the J call TRBJ2-1, with D unresolved. V was trimmed by 1 base and J by 8 bases, leaving 9 bases between them. Germline V gene data show CDR1 as DFQATT and CDR2 as SNEGSKA (reference sequence). The CDR3 extends over 12 amino acids.

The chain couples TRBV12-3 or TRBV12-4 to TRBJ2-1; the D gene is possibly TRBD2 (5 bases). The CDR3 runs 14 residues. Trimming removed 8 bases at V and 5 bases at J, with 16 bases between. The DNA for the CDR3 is TGTGCCAGCTGCCCTCCGGGAACTGACAATGAGCAGTTCTTC. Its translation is CASCPPGTDNEQFF.

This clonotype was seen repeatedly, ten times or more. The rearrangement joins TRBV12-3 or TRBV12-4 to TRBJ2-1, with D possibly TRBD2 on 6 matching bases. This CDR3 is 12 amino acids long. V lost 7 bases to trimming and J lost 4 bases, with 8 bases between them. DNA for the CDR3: TGTGCCAGCAATGCGGGGTACAATGAGCAGTTCTTC. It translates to CASNAGYNEQFF.

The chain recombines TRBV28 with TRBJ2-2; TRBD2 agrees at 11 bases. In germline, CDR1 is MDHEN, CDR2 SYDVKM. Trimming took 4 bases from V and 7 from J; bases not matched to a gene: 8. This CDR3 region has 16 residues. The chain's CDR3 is CASSSPLAGGSGELFF. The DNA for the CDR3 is TGTGCCAGCAGTTCCCCCCTAGCGGGAGGCAGCGGGGAGCTGTTTTTT.

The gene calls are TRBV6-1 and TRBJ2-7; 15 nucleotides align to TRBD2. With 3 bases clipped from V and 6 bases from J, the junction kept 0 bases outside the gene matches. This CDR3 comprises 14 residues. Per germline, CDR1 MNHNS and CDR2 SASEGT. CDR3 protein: CASSEGLAGGEQYF. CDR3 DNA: TGTGCCAGCAGTGAGGGACTAGCGGGAGGCGAGCAGTACTTC.

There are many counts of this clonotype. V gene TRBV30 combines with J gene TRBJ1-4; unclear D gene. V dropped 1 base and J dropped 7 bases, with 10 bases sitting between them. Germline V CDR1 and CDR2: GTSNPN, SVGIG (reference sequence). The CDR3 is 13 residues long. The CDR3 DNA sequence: TGTGCCTGGAGTGGGGGATACGGTGAAAAACTGTTTTTT. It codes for CAWSGGYGEKLFF.

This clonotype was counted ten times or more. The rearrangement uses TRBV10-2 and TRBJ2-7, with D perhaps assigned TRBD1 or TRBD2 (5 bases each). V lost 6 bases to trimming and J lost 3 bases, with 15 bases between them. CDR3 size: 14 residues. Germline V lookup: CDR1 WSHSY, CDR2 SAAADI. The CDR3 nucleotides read TGCGCCAGCAGAGAGGGGACGGCAATCTACGAGCAGTACTTC. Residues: CASREGTAIYEQYF.

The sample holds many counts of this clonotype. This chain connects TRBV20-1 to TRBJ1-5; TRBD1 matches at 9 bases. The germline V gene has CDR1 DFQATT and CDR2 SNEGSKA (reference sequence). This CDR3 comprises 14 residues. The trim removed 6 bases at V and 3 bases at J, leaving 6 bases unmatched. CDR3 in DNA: TGCAGTGCCAGTGGACAGGGGAACAATCAGCCCCAGCATTTT. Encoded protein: CSASGQGNNQPQHF.

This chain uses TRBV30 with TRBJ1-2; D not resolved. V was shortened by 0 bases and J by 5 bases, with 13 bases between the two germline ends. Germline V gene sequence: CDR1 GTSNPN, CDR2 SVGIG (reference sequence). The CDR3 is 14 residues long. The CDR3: CAWSVQSGVYGYTF. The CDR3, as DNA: TGTGCCTGGAGTGTACAGTCGGGAGTGTATGGCTACACCTTC. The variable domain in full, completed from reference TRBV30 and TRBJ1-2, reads SQTIHQWPATLVQPVGSPLSLECTVEGTSNPNLYWYRQAAGRGLQLLFYSVGIGQISSEVPQNLSASRPQDRQFILSSKKLLLSDSGFYLCAWSVQSGVYGYTFGSGTRLTVV.

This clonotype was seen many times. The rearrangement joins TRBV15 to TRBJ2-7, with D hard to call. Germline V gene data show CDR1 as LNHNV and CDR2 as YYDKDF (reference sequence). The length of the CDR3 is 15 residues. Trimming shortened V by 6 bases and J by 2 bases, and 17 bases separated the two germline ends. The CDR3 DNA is TGTGCCACCAGTGTGGACCACGCTTCGGCCTACGAGCAGTACTTC. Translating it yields CATSVDHASAYEQYF.

The CDR3 sequence: CASRTDRHAGNYGYTF. The CDR3 coding sequence is TGTGCCAGCAGGACTGACAGACACGCTGGGAACTATGGCTACACCTTC. This rearrangement joins TRBV27 to TRBJ1-2; D possibly corresponds to TRBD1 (5 bases). V dropped 6 bases and J dropped 2 bases, with 19 bases sitting between them. The CDR3 is 16 residues long. From germline, CDR1 is MNHEY and CDR2 SMNVEV (reference sequence).

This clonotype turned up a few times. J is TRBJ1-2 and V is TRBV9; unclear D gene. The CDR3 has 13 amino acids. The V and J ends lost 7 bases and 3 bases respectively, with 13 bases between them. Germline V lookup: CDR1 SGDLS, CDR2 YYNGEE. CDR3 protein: CASAIGRDYGYTF. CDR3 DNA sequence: TGTGCCAGCGCTATTGGACGGGACTATGGCTACACCTTC.

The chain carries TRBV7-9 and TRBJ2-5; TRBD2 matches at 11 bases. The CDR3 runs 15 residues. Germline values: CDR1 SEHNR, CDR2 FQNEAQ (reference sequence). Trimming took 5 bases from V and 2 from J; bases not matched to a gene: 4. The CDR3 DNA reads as TGTGCCAGCAGCCAACTAGCGGGAGCTCAAGAGACCCAGTACTTC. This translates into CASSQLAGAQETQYF.